The 29 T cell receptor beta chains below come from one sample, sequenced in a study of T cells after yellow fever vaccination. TCRdb re-analysed the 5' RACE reads in MiXCR, keeping a single row per CDR3 protein. Of 150,000 to 200,000 distinct CDR3 sequences in the sample, 8% to 13% were seen once. The sample was CD8+ T cells sorted from PBMCs, taken 15 days after the yellow fever booster vaccination. The receptors stem from a man aged 18 to 29 who received the YFV17D yellow fever vaccine.

The chain joins TRBV11-1 to TRBJ2-1, with no clear D. The germline CDR1 and CDR2 sequences are SGHAT and FQDESV (reference sequence). The ends were cut back, 5 bases at V and 7 bases at J, with 15 bases in the middle. The CDR3 covers 14 residues. This CDR3 is CASSTHGPINEQFF. In DNA, the CDR3 is TGTGCCAGCAGCACTCACGGGCCGATTAATGAGCAGTTCTTC.

The chain is built from TRBV24-1 and TRBJ2-5; the match to TRBD2 covers 7 bases. V gave up 3 bases and J gave up 2 bases; unmatched junction bases: 8. Germline assignment: CDR1 KGHDR and CDR2 SFDVKD. The CDR3 loop spans 16 amino acids. This CDR3 reads CATSDITSALQETQYF. As DNA, the CDR3 is TGTGCCACCAGTGATATTACTAGCGCCCTTCAAGAGACCCAGTACTTC.

The chain combines TRBV5-1 with TRBJ1-1, with 8 bases matching TRBD1. CDR3 size: 21 residues. Germline CDR1 reads SGHRS; CDR2 reads YFSETQ. Unmatched junction bases numbered 26, after V lost 4 bases and J lost 3 bases. This CDR3 reads CASSGPGGAGWGKGRDTEAFF. The CDR3 DNA sequence: TGCGCCAGCAGCGGCCCAGGGGGCGCAGGTTGGGGGAAGGGTAGGGACACTGAAGCTTTCTTT.

This clonotype appeared many times. CDR3 amino acids: CAISNSRPNYNEQFF. CDR3 DNA: TGTGCCATCAGTAACAGTCGTCCTAACTACAATGAGCAGTTCTTC. The V and J genes are TRBV10-3 and TRBJ2-1; D is unresolved. CDR3 size: 15 residues. CDR1 and CDR2 (germline): ENHRY, SYGVKD. V lost 5 bases, J lost 3 bases, and 14 bases lay in between.

This clonotype has more than one count but fewer than ten. The genes are TRBV7-8 and TRBJ1-1; D gene ambiguous. The ends were cut back, 3 bases at V and 0 bases at J, with 11 bases in the middle. This CDR3 comprises 15 residues. Per the germline V gene, CDR1 is SGHVS and CDR2 is FQNEAQ. Here the CDR3 DNA reads TGTGCCAGCAGCTTCGTGTTCGGCATGAACACTGAAGCTTTCTTT. This gives the protein CASSFVFGMNTEAFF.

This clonotype occurred many times. J is TRBJ2-1 and V is TRBV4-3; 14 nucleotides agree with TRBD2. Losses at the gene ends were 5 bases for V and 6 bases for J; bases not matched to a gene: 6. This CDR3 region has 16 residues. Germline-derived CDR1 and CDR2 are LGHNA and YSLEER. CDR3 sequence: CASSLDGTSGGNEQFF. In nucleotides, the CDR3 is TGCGCCAGCAGCTTAGATGGGACTAGCGGGGGCAATGAGCAGTTCTTC.

The V gene is TRBV4-1, the J gene TRBJ2-7, with D hard to call. CDR3 length equals 14 residues. V gave up 0 bases and J gave up 2 bases, with 8 bases separating them. Germline-derived CDR1 and CDR2 are MGHRA and YSYEKL. The DNA for the CDR3 is TGCGCCAGCAGCCAAGAGGTCGGAACCTACGAGCAGTACTTC. It translates to CASSQEVGTYEQYF.

A few counts support this clonotype. The chain has TRBV14 and TRBJ2-7; a weak D match, TRBD1 (6 bases). Germline lookup yields CDR1 SGHDN and CDR2 FVKESK. The germline V and J ends were trimmed by 4 bases and 5 bases, with 15 bases remaining between them. The CDR3 runs 14 residues. The CDR3 is CASSLQGFGHEQYF. DNA for the CDR3: TGTGCCAGCAGCCTACAGGGATTTGGGCACGAGCAGTACTTC. Full variable domain (outside the CDR3, taken from reference TRBV14 and TRBJ2-7): EAGVTQFPSHSVIEKGQTVTLRCDPISGHDNLYWYRRVMGKEIKFLLHFVKESKQDESGMPNNRFLAERTGGTYSTLKVQPAELEDSGVYFCASSLQGFGHEQYFGPGTRLTVT.

This clonotype has just a few counts. This chain links TRBV4-3 with TRBJ1-2, with D perhaps TRBD1 (6 bases). Germline V gene lookup returns CDR1 LGHNA and CDR2 YSLEER. The CDR3 loop spans 15 amino acids. Trimming took 3 bases from V and 2 from J, leaving 13 bases between them. The CDR3 loop reads CASSHLGQLNYGYTF. Here the CDR3 DNA reads TGCGCCAGCAGCCACCTAGGACAGCTGAACTATGGCTACACCTTC.

The table lists this clonotype with a few counts. The genes are TRBV6-6 and TRBJ1-1, with D possibly TRBD1 on 6 matching bases. Germline CDR1 MNHNY, CDR2 SVGAGI (reference sequence). Trimming removed 8 bases at V and 5 bases at J, with 12 bases between. The CDR3 runs to 12 residues. CDR3 protein: CASGHRVTEAFF. The CDR3 nucleotides are TGTGCCAGCGGCCACAGGGTGACTGAAGCTTTCTTT.

A few counts support this clonotype. The gene calls are TRBV7-9 and TRBJ2-3; D possibly corresponds to TRBD2 (7 bases). With 5 bases removed from V and 7 bases from J, the gap between germline ends came to 22 bases. The CDR3 sequence is 16 residues long. The germline V gene has CDR1 SEHNR and CDR2 FQNEAQ (reference sequence). For the CDR3, the DNA is TGTGCCAGCAGCAATCGTGGACTAGGGGGATCGAATACGCAGTATTTT. Its protein is CASSNRGLGGSNTQYF.

This clonotype has just a few counts. The CDR3 sequence: CASSFYRAPTYEQYF. DNA for the CDR3: TGTGCCAGCAGCTTTTACAGGGCTCCTACCTACGAGCAGTACTTC. The rearrangement joins TRBV11-2 to TRBJ2-7; TRBD1 might be the D (6 bases). The V gene's germline CDR1 is SGHAT and CDR2 FQNNGV. V lost 3 bases and J 2 bases, leaving 14 bases between the germline ends. The CDR3 is 15 amino acids. Full variable domain (missing parts from reference TRBV11-2 and TRBJ2-7): EAGVAQSPRYKIIEKRQSVAFWCNPISGHATLYWYQQILGQGPKLLIQFQNNGVVDDSQLPKDRFSAERLKGVDSTLKIQPAKLEDSAVYLCASSFYRAPTYEQYFGPGTRLTVT.

This clonotype has just a few counts. The V and J genes are TRBV7-2 and TRBJ1-2; D might be TRBD1 (6 bases). There are 15 residues in the CDR3. Trimming pared 8 bases from V and 6 bases from J, leaving 22 bases between. Germline V gives CDR1 SGHTA, CDR2 FQGNSA. Written as DNA, the CDR3 is TGTGCCAGCGGGGGACCGGGCAGGGGAATGCATGGCTACACCTTC. Its translation: CASGGPGRGMHGYTF.

This clonotype has just a few counts. This chain connects TRBV4-3 to TRBJ1-4; possible D gene TRBD1, 6 bases. Germline assignment: CDR1 LGHNA and CDR2 YSLEER. The CDR3 runs to 15 residues. The ends were cut back, 3 bases at V and 3 bases at J, with 11 bases in the middle. The CDR3 is CASSQQTGPNEKLFF. The CDR3 DNA reads as TGCGCCAGCAGCCAGCAAACAGGGCCTAATGAAAAACTGTTTTTT.

The chain uses TRBV13 and TRBJ1-5, with D perhaps matching TRBD1 (5 bases). Germline V gives CDR1 PRHDT, CDR2 FYEKMQ (reference sequence). The length of the CDR3 is 15 residues. Deletions cut 2 bases from V and 1 base from J, with 9 bases between. The CDR3 DNA follows: TGTGCCAGCAGCTTATTTGGGGACAGCAATCAGCCCCAGCATTTT. Translating it yields CASSLFGDSNQPQHF.

This chain links TRBV5-1 with TRBJ2-5; 7 bases align to TRBD1. This CDR3 is built from 12 residues. CDR1 SGHRS and CDR2 YFSETQ come from the germline V gene. V was clipped by 3 bases and J by 5 bases; unmatched bases: 1. Written as DNA, the CDR3 is TGCGCCAGCAGCTACAGGGGTGAGACCCAGTACTTC. Translated, it gives CASSYRGETQYF.

V is TRBV6-6 and J is TRBJ2-5, with D perhaps being TRBD1 or TRBD2 (5 bases each). The CDR3 spans 13 residues. V was clipped by 2 bases and J by 4 bases, with 8 bases between them. Germline CDR1 is MNHNY and CDR2 is SVGAGI (reference sequence). CDR3 protein: CASSYGGTETQYF. The DNA for the CDR3 is TGTGCCAGCAGTTACGGGGGTACAGAGACCCAGTACTTC.

This clonotype was counted between two and nine times. V and J are TRBV20-1 and TRBJ2-1; D remains ambiguous. V was clipped by 3 bases and J by 6 bases, with 6 bases between them. The CDR3 runs to 11 residues. Germline assignment: CDR1 DFQATT and CDR2 SNEGSKA (reference sequence). CDR3 region: CSARYINEQFF. The CDR3 region has the DNA TGCAGTGCTAGGTATATCAATGAGCAGTTCTTC.

V gene TRBV4-1 combines with J gene TRBJ1-2; the D is unclear. The ends were cut back, 0 bases at V and 2 bases at J, with 10 bases in the middle. This CDR3 spans 15 amino acids. Germline loops: CDR1 MGHRA, CDR2 YSYEKL. This CDR3 is CASSQERGWNYGYTF. CDR3 DNA sequence: TGCGCCAGCAGCCAAGAGAGAGGATGGAACTATGGCTACACCTTC.

The chain uses TRBV6-2 or TRBV6-3 and TRBJ2-4; the D gene is possibly TRBD1 (6 bases). V was shortened by 6 bases and J by 4 bases, with 10 bases between the two germline ends. The CDR3 sequence is 13 residues long. Per germline, CDR1 MNHEY and CDR2 SVGEGT. Written as DNA, the CDR3 is TGTGCCAGCAGCCTAACAGGGAAAAACATTCAGTACTTC. It yields the protein CASSLTGKNIQYF.

This clonotype showed up just a few times. The gene calls are TRBV10-3 and TRBJ2-5, with 7 bases aligning to TRBD1. CDR3 length: 14 residues. After removal of 10 bases from V and 0 bases from J, the junction contained 8 bases not matched to a gene. CDR1 and CDR2 (germline): ENHRY, SYGVKD. CDR3 in DNA: TGTGCCACTGGACAGGCTACAAACCAAGAGACCCAGTACTTC. As protein: CATGQATNQETQYF.

The sample holds many counts of this clonotype. The chain has TRBV4-1 and TRBJ2-7; perhaps TRBD2 as D (5 bases). The CDR3 is 15 amino acids. CDR1 and CDR2 from the germline V gene are MGHRA and YSYEKL. With 1 base removed from V and 0 bases from J, the gap between germline ends came to 10 bases. In nucleotides, the CDR3 is TGCGCCAGCAGCCAAGCTGGTGGGAGCTCCTACGAGCAGTACTTC. Translated: CASSQAGGSSYEQYF.

This clonotype has just a few counts. J is TRBJ1-5 and V is TRBV15; the D is unclear. Trimming cost V 0 bases and J 4 bases, with 10 bases left between them. CDR3 length equals 15 residues. Germline V gives CDR1 LNHNV, CDR2 YYDKDF (reference sequence). CDR3 region: CATSRDRRKNQPQHF. The CDR3 nucleotides read TGTGCCACCAGCAGAGATCGCAGGAAAAATCAGCCCCAGCATTTT. The full variable domain, with the rest looked up from reference TRBV15 and TRBJ1-5, is DAMVIQNPRYQVTQFGKPVTLSCSQTLNHNVMYWYQQKSSQAPKLLFHYYDKDFNNEADTPDNFQSRRPNTSFCFLDIRSPGLGDTAMYLCATSRDRRKNQPQHFGDGTRLSIL.

V and J are TRBV10-3 and TRBJ2-1, with 8 bases identical to TRBD2. The germline gives CDR1 ENHRY, CDR2 SYGVKD. This CDR3 is built from 15 residues. Trimming at V came to 4 bases and at J to 4 bases, leaving 6 bases not matched to a gene. CDR3 DNA: TGTGCCATCAGTGTAGCGGGGAGCCAGTACAATGAGCAGTTCTTC. It codes for CAISVAGSQYNEQFF.

The chain recombines TRBV4-1 with TRBJ2-5, with 7 bases that match TRBD1. V trimming: 3 bases; J trimming: 3 bases; junction bases outside the gene matches: 16. Germline V gives CDR1 MGHRA, CDR2 YSYEKL. The length of the CDR3 is 18 residues. CDR3 protein: CASSQDPGQGQPKETQYF. The CDR3 nucleotides read TGCGCCAGCAGCCAGGATCCGGGGCAGGGACAGCCGAAAGAGACCCAGTACTTC.

The DNA for the CDR3 is TGTGCCAGCAGCTTAGCGCTAGCTAGCAATCAGCCCCAGCATTTT. Translating gives CASSLALASNQPQHF. The chain employs TRBV7-2 and TRBJ1-5; no clear D. Germline V gives CDR1 SGHTA, CDR2 FQGNSA. The CDR3 has 15 residues. Trimming pared 0 bases from V and 0 bases from J, leaving 6 bases between. The complete variable domain, with remaining parts taken from reference TRBV7-2 and TRBJ1-5, reads GAGVSQSPSNKVTEKGKDVELRCDPISGHTALYWYRQSLGQGLEFLIYFQGNSAPDKSGLPSDRFSAERTGGSVSTLTIQRTQQEDSAVYLCASSLALASNQPQHFGDGTRLSIL.

This clonotype was seen a few times. This chain links TRBV28 with TRBJ2-7; TRBD1 agrees at 7 bases. V shed 6 bases and J 3 bases; nucleotides not matched to a gene: 14. The CDR3 is made up of 16 amino acids. CDR1 is MDHEN and CDR2 is SYDVKM in the germline V gene. The CDR3: CASSRQTYRGFYEQYV. The CDR3 nucleotides read TGTGCCAGCAGCCGGCAAACGTACAGGGGTTTCTACGAGCAGTACGTC.

The chain uses TRBV3-2 and TRBJ2-7. TRBV3-2 corresponds to a pseudogene. The CDR3 is made up of 11 amino acids. CDR3 in DNA: TGTGCCAGCAGCCATAGGAACGAGCAGTACTTC. Translated, it gives CASSHRNEQYF.

This clonotype turned up a few times. The chain links TRBV7-9 to TRBJ1-1; unclear D gene. With 11 bases removed from V and 0 bases from J, the gap between germline ends came to 13 bases. Germline CDR1 SEHNR, CDR2 FQNEAQ (reference sequence). The CDR3 runs to 13 residues. The CDR3: CAGEAVMNTEAFF. CDR3 nucleotide sequence: TGTGCCGGGGAGGCGGTTATGAACACTGAAGCTTTCTTT.